This T cell receptor (beta chain) was sequenced during a study of T cell changes during pregnancy in multiple sclerosis. Here immunoSEQ multiplex PCR was the method, and the copy in TCRdb shows in-frame clones only, minus some. The data hold approximately 89,000 clones, with less than 95% observed a single time. Germline trimming cut 3 bases from V and 2 bases from J; bases unmatched to any gene: 3. Looked up from germline, CDR1 is SGDLS and CDR2 is YYNGEE. The CDR3 length is 14 residues. This chain joins TRBV9 and TRBJ2-7, with TRBD2 identical over 9 bases. The sequences come from peripheral blood, collected in the third trimester of pregnancy. This sequence was found in a female donor with multiple sclerosis, enrolled in a pregnancy study. The CDR3: CASSAGLATYEQYF. The DNA of the CDR3 is TGTGCCAGCAGCGCGGGACTAGCCACCTACGAGCAGTACTTC.